Each of the 5 T cell receptor beta chains below was sequenced from the same sample in a study of blood T cell repertoires in COVID-19. Libraries were prepared by immunoSEQ multiplex PCR; TCRdb keeps only in-frame clonotypes and omits some of them. Of around 130,000 clones listed, approximately 81% are singletons. Input material: peripheral blood. The receptors stem from a man aged 60-69 years with acute or convalescent COVID-19.

The CDR3 region has the DNA TGTGCCACCAAAGGGGGCGGAAGCTATGGCTACACCTTC. Its protein is CATKGGGSYGYTF. This sequence joins TRBV24-1 and TRBJ1-2, with 7 bases lining up with TRBD1. There are 13 residues in the CDR3. J gave up 4 bases and V 8 bases, and 6 bases lay outside the gene matches. Germline V gene data show CDR1 as KGHDR and CDR2 as SFDVKD.

This clone occurred a few times. The V call is TRBV5-1, the J call TRBJ2-3, with 7 bases that match TRBD2. CDR1 SGHRS and CDR2 YFSETQ come from the germline V gene. V dropped 1 base and J dropped 0; count of bases not matched to a gene: 2. The CDR3 runs to 15 residues. CDR3 amino acids: CASSLRAGSTDTQYF. The CDR3 nucleotides read TGCGCCAGCAGCTTGCGAGCGGGAAGCACAGATACGCAGTATTTT. Combining the CDR3 with reference TRBV5-1 and TRBJ2-3 gives the whole variable domain KAGVTQTPRYLIKTRGQQVTLSCSPISGHRSVSWYQQTPGQGLQFLFEYFSETQRNKGNFPGRFSGRQFSNSRSEMNVSTLELGDSALYLCASSLRAGSTDTQYFGPGTRLTVL.

V and J are TRBV5-4 and TRBJ1-2; D may be TRBD1 (5 bases). The CDR3 spans 16 residues. Trimming cost V 4 bases and J 4 bases, with 20 bases left between them. Germline V gene sequence: CDR1 SGHNT, CDR2 YYREEE (reference sequence). This CDR3 reads CASSPAPGRASYGYTF. CDR3 sequence (DNA): TGTGCCAGCAGCCCTGCCCCCGGCAGGGCCTCCTATGGCTACACCTTC.

The V gene is TRBV15, the J gene TRBJ2-3; weak D call: TRBD2 (6 bases). The CDR3 has 14 amino acids. Trimming pared 1 base from V and 6 bases from J, leaving 11 bases between. Germline V gene data show CDR1 as LNHNV and CDR2 as YYDKDF (reference sequence). This CDR3 is CATSRVTGADTQYF. CDR3 in DNA: TGTGCCACCAGCAGAGTGACGGGAGCCGATACGCAGTATTTT.

This clone was detected only once. The rearrangement uses TRBV6-4 and TRBJ2-3, with 10 bases lining up with TRBD1. The CDR3 consists of 15 residues. In germline, CDR1 is MRHNA, CDR2 SNTAGT. J gave up 1 base and V 6 bases, and 4 bases lay outside the gene matches. The CDR3 sequence: CASSRQGAGTDTQYF. The DNA of the CDR3 is TGTGCCAGCAGCCGACAGGGGGCCGGCACAGATACGCAGTATTTT.